These 24 T cell receptor beta chains originate from one sample sequenced in a study of cytomegalovirus exposure and HLA in healthy donors. With 60 Vbeta and 13 Jbeta primers, the PCR was carried out. Generated by immunoSEQ multiplex PCR, the TCRdb table keeps only in-frame clones and is missing some. This sample has under 150,000 clones, with 72% found just once. Input material: PBMCs. The origin of the receptors is a man aged 45 to 65 in good health and CMV-seropositive.

The chain links TRBV5-1 to TRBJ1-5, with a tentative D call TRBD1 (6 bases). V shed 0 bases and J shed 3 bases, with 10 bases lying between them. From germline, CDR1 is SGHRS and CDR2 YFSETQ. This CDR3 is 15 amino acids long. The CDR3 coding sequence is TGCGCCAGCAGCTTGGGCAGGGGTAACAATCAGCCCCAGCATTTT. Its protein product is CASSLGRGNNQPQHF.

The chain links TRBV5-1 to TRBJ1-1; 8 nucleotides line up with TRBD1. Germline values: CDR1 SGHRS, CDR2 YFSETQ. V shed 2 bases and J 4 bases; nucleotides not matched to a gene: 4. The length of the CDR3 is 14 residues. CDR3 residues: CASSFPGGLTEAFF. The CDR3 bases are TGCGCCAGCAGCTTCCCAGGGGGCCTCACTGAAGCTTTCTTT.

The chain recombines TRBV28 with TRBJ1-2; TRBD1 agrees at 8 bases. V lost 2 bases, J lost 0 bases, and 2 bases stayed unmatched. The CDR3 covers 15 residues. Germline loops: CDR1 MDHEN, CDR2 SYDVKM. Here the CDR3 DNA reads TGTGCCAGCAGTTTAAGGGACAGGCCTAACTATGGCTACACCTTC. This encodes CASSLRDRPNYGYTF.

The chain combines TRBV7-9 with TRBJ1-4; tentative D call: TRBD1 (5 bases). This CDR3 contains 15 residues. V was shortened by 1 base and J by 10 bases, with 16 bases between the two germline ends. Germline V lookup: CDR1 SEHNR, CDR2 FQNEAQ (reference sequence). Here the CDR3 reads CASSLVEGPGGKLFF. CDR3 coding DNA: TGTGCCAGCAGCTTAGTCGAGGGGCCGGGGGGAAAACTGTTTTTT.

V gene TRBV27 combines with J gene TRBJ2-5, with 10 nucleotides matching TRBD2. The last part of the DNA fits TRBJ2-7 better; the J call may be wrong. The CDR3 spans 16 residues. CDR1 is MNHEY, CDR2 SMNVEV, per germline (reference sequence). The CDR3 loop reads CASSFKGLAVGYEQYF. CDR3 bases: TGTGCCAGCAGTTTTAAAGGACTAGCGGTCGGCTACGAGCAGTACTTC.

The V gene is TRBV6-1, the J gene TRBJ1-5; D possibly corresponds to TRBD1 (6 bases). Germline CDR1 MNHNS, CDR2 SASEGT. This CDR3 is 15 amino acids long. Trimming pared 6 bases from V and 5 bases from J, leaving 17 bases between. In DNA form, the CDR3 reads TGTGCCAGCAGGGGAACAGGGTTGAGCCATCAGCCCCAGCATTTT. Translated: CASRGTGLSHQPQHF.

V usage is TRBV7-8 and J usage is TRBJ2-7; possibly TRBD1 for D (5 bases). The CDR3 contains 16 residues. Trimming took off 7 bases at V and 6 bases at J, with 25 bases between the two ends. Germline CDR1 SGHVS, CDR2 FQNEAQ. CDR3 DNA: TGTGCCAGCACCCCTTCCCGTCGAGAGACAAGGGGCGAGCAGTACTTC. It codes for CASTPSRRETRGEQYF. The whole variable domain, filled in from reference TRBV7-8 and TRBJ2-7, reads GAGVSQSPRYKVAKRGQDVALRCDPISGHVSLFWYQQALGQGPEFLTYFQNEAQLDKSGLPSDRFFAERPEGSVSTLKIQRTQQEDSAVYLCASTPSRRETRGEQYFGPGTRLTVT.

V is TRBV9 and J is TRBJ2-3, with 9 positions matching TRBD2. Germline V CDR1 and CDR2: SGDLS, YYNGEE. The V gene end was trimmed by 2 bases and the J gene end by 5 bases; junction bases not matched to a gene: 9. This CDR3 has 16 amino acids. CDR3 DNA: TGTGCCAGCAGCGTTGGAGGCGGGAGGGCCATAGATACGCAGTATTTT. It yields the protein CASSVGGGRAIDTQYF.

V usage is TRBV18 and J usage is TRBJ2-7; 8 bases line up with TRBD1. The CDR3 contains 17 residues. Germline values: CDR1 KGHSH, CDR2 LQKENI. Germline trimming cut 6 bases from V and 3 bases from J; bases unmatched to any gene: 16. CDR3 sequence: CASSYLRTGGTGYEQYF. CDR3 nucleotide sequence: TGTGCCAGCTCCTACCTCCGTACAGGGGGTACGGGCTACGAGCAGTACTTC.

The CDR3 nucleotides are TGTGCCAGCAGACTACTAGCGGGAGACGAGCAGTACTTC. This sequence encodes CASRLLAGDEQYF. The chain carries TRBV7-2 and TRBJ2-7; TRBD2 matches at 11 bases. The length of the CDR3 is 13 residues. The J segment lost 5 bases and the V segment lost 6 bases, leaving 3 bases of the junction unmatched. Germline CDR1 is SGHTA and CDR2 is FQGNSA. Drawing the rest from reference TRBV7-2 and TRBJ2-7, the complete variable domain is GAGVSQSPSNKVTEKGKDVELRCDPISGHTALYWYRQSLGQGLEFLIYFQGNSAPDKSGLPSDRFSAERTGGSVSTLTIQRTQQEDSAVYLCASRLLAGDEQYFGPGTRLTVT.

V and J are TRBV4-1 and TRBJ1-1; maybe TRBD1 (6 bases). V lost 1 base and J lost 6, with 12 bases in between. Germline V gives CDR1 MGHRA, CDR2 YSYEKL. The CDR3 contains 14 residues. In DNA, the CDR3 is TGCGCCAGCAGCCAAGTTCCACAGGGACCTGAAGCTTTCTTT. Translated: CASSQVPQGPEAFF.

This rearrangement joins TRBV2 to TRBJ2-2, with D unclear. The length of the CDR3 is 14 residues. In germline, CDR1 is SNHLY, CDR2 FYNNEI. V lost 10 bases and J lost 1, with 13 bases in between. CDR3 bases: TGTGCCACCTTTTTGGCTGGGAACACCGGGGAGCTGTTTTTT. Its protein is CATFLAGNTGELFF.

The CDR3: CASSSPPGQEITDTQYF. The CDR3 nucleotides read TGTGCCAGTAGTTCCCCTCCGGGACAGGAGATCACAGATACGCAGTATTTT. V and J are TRBV19 and TRBJ2-3, with 8 bases fitting TRBD1. J gave up 2 bases and V 5 bases, and 12 bases lay outside the gene matches. CDR1 is LNHDA and CDR2 is SQIVND in the germline V gene (reference sequence). This CDR3 spans 17 amino acids.

This chain connects TRBV5-1 to TRBJ2-7, with 7 bases fitting TRBD2. This CDR3 is built from 14 residues. Germline-derived CDR1 and CDR2 are SGHRS and YFSETQ. Trimming removed 7 bases from V and 4 bases from J; junction bases left unmatched: 11. The CDR3 reads CASGPTGGLYEQYF. CDR3 sequence (DNA): TGCGCCAGCGGGCCCACGGGAGGTTTGTACGAGCAGTACTTC.

This sequence joins TRBV7-2 and TRBJ2-5; 8 positions match TRBD2. The CDR3 consists of 14 residues. Germline V CDR1 and CDR2: SGHTA, FQGNSA. Trimming at V came to 5 bases and at J to 5 bases, leaving 7 bases not matched to a gene. The chain's CDR3 is CASSLSGNEETQYF. In DNA, the CDR3 is TGTGCCAGCAGCCTTAGCGGGAACGAGGAGACCCAGTACTTC.

The genes are TRBV10-3 and TRBJ1-2; tentative D call: TRBD1 (6 bases). V was clipped by 3 bases and J by 4 bases, with 15 bases between them. CDR1 is ENHRY and CDR2 is SYGVKD in the germline V gene. The CDR3 is 15 amino acids. The CDR3 sequence: CAISDPTGALYGYTF. CDR3 coding DNA: TGTGCCATCAGTGACCCGACAGGAGCACTCTATGGCTACACCTTC.

V gene TRBV7-9 combines with J gene TRBJ1-4, with D hard to call. In germline, CDR1 is SEHNR, CDR2 FQNEAQ (reference sequence). The CDR3 length is 13 residues. The germline V and J ends were trimmed by 0 bases and 10 bases, with 9 bases remaining between them. CDR3 sequence reads: CASSLAGSGKLFF. The CDR3 DNA sequence: TGTGCCAGCAGCTTAGCTGGGAGTGGAAAACTGTTTTTT.

A remark on this clone: The same CDR3 is also encoded by other DNA sequences in this sample. This chain joins TRBV7-9 and TRBJ1-2, with D unresolved. Trimming pared 1 base from V and 4 bases from J, leaving 4 bases between. CDR1 and CDR2 (germline): SEHNR, FQNEAQ (reference sequence). This CDR3 is built from 12 residues. CDR3 in amino acids: CASSLDTYGYTF. The CDR3 DNA reads as TGTGCCAGCAGCTTAGACACCTATGGCTACACCTTC. Supplemented by reference TRBV7-9 and TRBJ1-2, the full variable domain reads DTGVSQNPRHKITKRGQNVTFRCDPISEHNRLYWYRQTLGQGPEFLTYFQNEAQLEKSRLLSDRFSAERPKGSFSTLEIQRTEQGDSAMYLCASSLDTYGYTFGSGTRLTVV.

In its sample, this clone was seen a few times. The J gene is TRBJ2-2, the V gene TRBV5-1; tentative D call: TRBD1 (6 bases). The CDR3 runs to 14 residues. V was trimmed by 3 bases and J by 7 bases, leaving 13 bases between them. The V gene's germline CDR1 is SGHRS and CDR2 YFSETQ. This CDR3 is CASSYYRDGGELFF. As DNA, the CDR3 is TGCGCCAGCAGCTATTACAGGGATGGCGGGGAGCTGTTTTTT. Full variable domain (missing parts from reference TRBV5-1 and TRBJ2-2): KAGVTQTPRYLIKTRGQQVTLSCSPISGHRSVSWYQQTPGQGLQFLFEYFSETQRNKGNFPGRFSGRQFSNSRSEMNVSTLELGDSALYLCASSYYRDGGELFFGEGSRLTVL.

This clone was seen a handful of times. The rearrangement uses TRBV10-3 and TRBJ2-7, with TRBD1 matching over 10 bases. After removal of 4 bases from V and 2 bases from J, the junction contained 2 bases not matched to a gene. The CDR3 spans 14 residues. The V gene's germline CDR1 is ENHRY and CDR2 SYGVKD. The CDR3 spells CAISGGTGAYEQYF. The DNA of the CDR3 is TGTGCCATCAGTGGAGGGACAGGGGCCTACGAGCAGTACTTC.

The CDR3 DNA is TGTGCCAGCAGCAGCGAACTAGCGGGAGGGGATACGCAGTATTTT. Encoded protein: CASSSELAGGDTQYF. The chain recombines TRBV5-5 with TRBJ2-3; TRBD2 agrees at 13 bases. V shed 4 bases, J shed 6 bases, and the junction held 5 bases outside the gene matches. Germline V gene data show CDR1 as SGHKS and CDR2 as YYEKEE (reference sequence). The CDR3 has 15 residues.

This chain links TRBV5-4 with TRBJ2-5, with 8 bases identical to TRBD1. Germline assignment: CDR1 SGHNT and CDR2 YYREEE (reference sequence). This CDR3 contains 16 residues. Trimming took 5 bases from V and 2 from J; bases not matched to a gene: 11. The CDR3 coding sequence is TGTGCCAGCAGTTACCGACAGGGGCCCAGGCAAGAGACCCAGTACTTC. Translated: CASSYRQGPRQETQYF.

This sequence joins TRBV18 and TRBJ1-1, with 7 bases matching TRBD1. CDR3 length equals 14 residues. Germline values: CDR1 KGHSH, CDR2 LQKENI. V was pared by 4 bases and J by 6 bases, with 8 bases of the junction left unmatched. CDR3 sequence: CASSLRQGESEAFF. The DNA of the CDR3 is TGTGCCAGCTCACTTCGACAGGGAGAGTCTGAAGCTTTCTTT.

The chain employs TRBV11-3 and TRBJ2-3, with 13 bases fitting TRBD2. V lost 5 bases and J lost 4; bases outside the gene matches: 6. In germline, CDR1 is SGHNT, CDR2 YENEEA. This CDR3 is built from 16 residues. This CDR3 is CASSPGLAGVSDTQYF. CDR3 DNA sequence: TGTGCCAGCAGCCCAGGACTAGCGGGAGTGTCAGATACGCAGTATTTT.